This T cell receptor beta chain was captured in a study of T cells in Graves' hyperthyroidism and ophthalmopathy. Trimming shortened V by 2 bases and J by 7 bases, and 15 bases separated the two germline ends. Germline V lookup: CDR1 MNHEY, CDR2 SVGAGI. The CDR3 spans 15 residues. The study defined stable Graves' hyperthyroidism as no ophthalmopathy progression within 18 months. This clonotype has just a few counts. The target antigen is unknown. There were TCR beta CDR3 regions amplified from RNA transcripts. First-round RT-PCR targeting the TCR CDR3 was performed with the HTBI primer set. TCRdb passed the multiplex PCR reads through MiXCR, listing each CDR3 protein once. The sample comprises fewer than 550,000 distinct CDR3 sequences, approximately 15% of which are singletons, and around 7% rests with the top ten. Findings and caveats of the study: Before onset, ophthalmopathy was predicted by the model a median roughly 6.4 months earlier. Clonotypes that were expanded in thyroid above 0.001 mostly appeared in blood too.

Sequencing used blood. The receptor was isolated from a woman aged 18-29 years with Graves' hyperthyroidism. J is TRBJ2-1 and V is TRBV6-5, with a possible D match to TRBD1 (5 bases). This CDR3 is CASSYDQGSRNEQFF. CDR3 sequence (DNA): TGTGCCAGCAGTTACGACCAGGGTAGTCGTAATGAGCAGTTCTTC.